These 28 T cell receptor beta chains came from one sample sequenced in a study of T cell repertoires in cytomegalovirus infection. From the reads, TCRdb called clonotypes with MiXCR, one entry per CDR3 protein. The data hold almost 550,000 distinct CDR3 sequences, with 16% observed a single time. The sequencing sample was made of CD8+ T cells from PBMCs. The receptors originated from a human donor in good health (CMV status not recorded). Some clones in this sample may be carry-over from other donors' samples.

The rearrangement links TRBV6-6 to TRBJ2-5, with D possibly being TRBD1 (6 bases). Germline lookup yields CDR1 MNHNY and CDR2 SVGAGI (reference sequence). Trimming removed 7 bases at V and 5 bases at J, with 17 bases between. The CDR3 runs to 14 residues. Here the CDR3 reads CASTNDRLWETQYF. CDR3 DNA sequence: TGTGCCAGCACCAACGACAGGTTATGGGAGACCCAGTACTTC.

This clonotype was seen only a few times. The chain recombines TRBV19 with TRBJ2-6; D is perhaps TRBD2 (5 bases). Germline lookup yields CDR1 LNHDA and CDR2 SQIVND (reference sequence). This CDR3 spans 15 amino acids. V was clipped by 2 bases and J by 1 base, with 6 bases between them. The CDR3 sequence: CASSIWESGANVLTF. CDR3 nucleotide sequence: TGTGCCAGTAGTATATGGGAGTCTGGGGCCAACGTCCTGACTTTC.

This clonotype was counted at least ten times. The CDR3 spells CASSLVGTDYYEQYF. The CDR3, as DNA: TGTGCCAGCAGCTTAGTAGGAACAGACTACTACGAGCAGTACTTC. This chain uses TRBV11-2 with TRBJ2-7; weak D call: TRBD2 (5 bases). The CDR3 is made up of 15 amino acids. The V end lost 1 base, the J end lost 3 bases, and 13 bases lay between the germline ends. CDR1 is SGHAT, CDR2 FQNNGV, per germline.

The gene calls are TRBV6-6 and TRBJ2-1; D is possibly TRBD2 (6 bases). Germline CDR1 MNHNY, CDR2 SVGAGI (reference sequence). CDR3 length equals 12 residues. Trimming removed 2 bases at V and 8 bases at J, with 7 bases between. The CDR3 DNA reads TGTGCCAGCAGTTACGCTAGCGATGAGCAGTTCTTC. Translated: CASSYASDEQFF.

The chain carries TRBV5-6 and TRBJ1-1, with 9 bases matching TRBD1. The CDR3 length is 16 residues. V lost 4 bases, J lost 4 bases, and 11 bases stayed unmatched. Germline loops: CDR1 SGHDT, CDR2 YYEEEE. DNA of the CDR3: TGTGCCAGCAGCCCCCCCGGGACAGGGATGCCCACTGAAGCTTTCTTT. It specifies CASSPPGTGMPTEAFF.

The chain joins TRBV12-3 or TRBV12-4 to TRBJ2-3, with 7 bases identical to TRBD1. This CDR3 has 15 residues. The junction had 5 bases not matched to a gene; V was cut back by 5 bases and J by 0 bases. CDR3 protein: CASSQIRGSTDTQYF. CDR3 coding DNA: TGTGCCAGCAGTCAAATCAGGGGGAGCACAGATACGCAGTATTTT.

This clonotype was seen a few times. The CDR3 is CASRLAGGPGTDTQYF. The CDR3 DNA reads TGTGCCAGCAGACTAGCGGGAGGCCCAGGGACAGATACGCAGTATTTT. This chain joins TRBV7-9 and TRBJ2-3; TRBD2 matches 12 bases. The CDR3 length is 16 residues. J gave up 3 bases and V 6 bases, and 7 bases lay outside the gene matches. Germline CDR1 and CDR2: SEHNR and FQNEAQ (reference sequence).

CDR3: CASSLDTRADTQYF. The CDR3 coding sequence is TGTGCCAGCAGCTTAGATACTAGAGCAGATACGCAGTATTTT. The chain is built from TRBV11-3 and TRBJ2-3; TRBD2 might be the D (5 bases). Per germline, CDR1 SGHNT and CDR2 YENEEA. The CDR3 is 14 amino acids. The V end lost 0 bases, the J end lost 4 bases, and 8 bases lay between the germline ends.

The chain employs TRBV7-3 and TRBJ2-1; 9 nucleotides match TRBD1. Per the germline V gene, CDR1 is SGHTA and CDR2 is FQGTGA. The CDR3 length is 12 residues. The CDR3 DNA reads as TGTGCAACGGGACAGGGCAACAATGAGCAGTTCTTC. Translating gives CATGQGNNEQFF.

This clonotype was recorded many times. CDR3 in amino acids: CASRAGEAFF. The DNA for the CDR3 is TGTGCCAGCAGGGCAGGTGAAGCTTTCTTT. The rearrangement links TRBV2 to TRBJ1-1; D unresolved. Germline CDR1 is SNHLY and CDR2 is FYNNEI. Trimming took 6 bases from V and 7 from J, leaving 6 bases between them. This CDR3 is built from 10 residues.

This clonotype was seen only a few times. This rearrangement joins TRBV11-2 to TRBJ1-2; 7 nucleotides align to TRBD1. Germline CDR1 SGHAT, CDR2 FQNNGV. V trimming: 5 bases; J trimming: 2 bases; junction bases outside the gene matches: 8. The CDR3 is 15 amino acids. CDR3 sequence: CASSAITGENYGYTF. CDR3 coding DNA: TGTGCCAGCAGCGCGATCACAGGGGAAAACTATGGCTACACCTTC.

This clonotype was seen ten or more times. The chain combines TRBV7-8 with TRBJ1-2; 7 bases are a match to TRBD1. This CDR3 has 15 amino acids. V lost 5 bases to trimming and J lost 0 bases; unmatched junction nucleotides: 6. Germline V gene data show CDR1 as SGHVS and CDR2 as FQNEAQ. CDR3 protein: CASSATGRANYGYTF. The CDR3 DNA is TGTGCCAGCAGCGCGACAGGGAGGGCTAACTATGGCTACACCTTC.

This clonotype appeared a few times. The chain links TRBV14 to TRBJ2-5, with 12 bases that match TRBD2. After removal of 0 bases from V and 5 bases from J, the junction contained 1 base not matched to a gene. CDR3 length equals 15 residues. Germline loops: CDR1 SGHDN, CDR2 FVKESK. This CDR3 is CASSQDLAGGETQYF. CDR3 in DNA: TGTGCCAGCAGCCAAGATCTAGCGGGAGGGGAGACCCAGTACTTC.

The sample holds many counts of this clonotype. The gene calls are TRBV6-5 and TRBJ1-6, with unresolved D. The CDR3 length is 15 residues. Trimming removed 0 bases at V and 5 bases at J, with 8 bases between. CDR1 and CDR2 from the germline V gene are MNHEY and SVGAGI. CDR3 in DNA: TGTGCCAGCAGTTACTCGGGTCAGGATAATTCACCCCTCCACTTT. This sequence encodes CASSYSGQDNSPLHF.

This sequence joins TRBV7-8 and TRBJ2-5; tentatively, D is TRBD1 (6 bases). This CDR3 has 14 residues. V shed 4 bases and J shed 2 bases, with 11 bases lying between them. CDR1 is SGHVS, CDR2 FQNEAQ, per germline. The CDR3 sequence is CASSYRVGQETQYF. The CDR3 DNA is TGTGCCAGCAGCTACAGGGTTGGACAAGAGACCCAGTACTTC.

Ten or more counts support this clonotype. This chain joins TRBV6-1 and TRBJ2-1; 11 bases line up with TRBD2. The CDR3 consists of 16 residues. Germline CDR1 MNHNS, CDR2 SASEGT. J gave up 3 bases and V 4 bases, and 5 bases lay outside the gene matches. CDR3 sequence reads: CASSGLAGLFYNEQFF. Written as DNA, the CDR3 is TGTGCCAGCAGTGGACTAGCGGGGCTGTTCTACAATGAGCAGTTCTTC.

The chain employs TRBV6-8 and TRBJ2-5; TRBD2 aligns across 16 bases. Germline CDR1 is MNHGY and CDR2 is SAAAGT. Trimming removed 7 bases from V and 5 bases from J; junction bases left unmatched: 7. The CDR3 sequence is 16 residues long. CDR3 residues: CASTGTSGGAVETQYF. CDR3 DNA sequence: TGTGCCAGCACCGGGACTAGCGGGGGGGCGGTCGAGACCCAGTACTTC.

This clonotype was recorded many times. The CDR3 reads CASSFLLDTQYF. The DNA of the CDR3 is TGTGCCAGCAGCTTCCTACTAGATACGCAGTATTTT. The chain recombines TRBV7-8 with TRBJ2-3; no reliable D call. The V and J ends lost 3 bases and 5 bases respectively, with 6 bases between them. Per germline, CDR1 SGHVS and CDR2 FQNEAQ. CDR3 length equals 12 residues.

This clonotype was counted many times. V and J are TRBV7-9 and TRBJ2-1, with a tentative D call TRBD2 (6 bases). Trimming cost V 4 bases and J 4 bases, with 8 bases left between them. From germline, CDR1 is SEHNR and CDR2 FQNEAQ (reference sequence). The CDR3 runs to 13 residues. CDR3 sequence: CASSSGLYNEQFF. The CDR3 DNA follows: TGTGCCAGCAGCTCGGGACTGTACAATGAGCAGTTCTTC.

The V call is TRBV6-4, the J call TRBJ1-1, with unresolved D. The V end was cut by 2 bases, the J end by 5 bases, with 9 bases between. The CDR3 contains 13 residues. Germline CDR1 reads MRHNA; CDR2 reads SNTAGT. The CDR3 DNA is TGTGCCAGCAGTGACGACGGGAAAACTGAAGCTTTCTTT. Its translation is CASSDDGKTEAFF.

This clonotype has ten or more counts. J is TRBJ2-7 and V is TRBV27; perhaps TRBD2 as D (6 bases). The CDR3 contains 14 residues. Looked up from germline, CDR1 is MNHEY and CDR2 is SMNVEV (reference sequence). The V and J ends lost 2 bases and 2 bases respectively, with 10 bases between them. CDR3 sequence reads: CASSLRDSPYEQYF. The CDR3 DNA sequence: TGTGCCAGCAGTTTACGGGACTCCCCCTACGAGCAGTACTTC.

The J gene is TRBJ2-3, the V gene TRBV10-3; 12 bases are shared with TRBD2. CDR3 size: 15 residues. Germline V gene sequence: CDR1 ENHRY, CDR2 SYGVKD. Trimming took 6 bases from V and 6 from J; bases not matched to a gene: 7. For the CDR3, the DNA is TGTGCCATCAGGACTAGCGGGAGACGCGGGGATACGCAGTATTTT. It is translated as CAIRTSGRRGDTQYF.

This clonotype was counted once. The chain carries TRBV2 and TRBJ2-7, with 8 bases fitting TRBD1. The CDR3 has 12 amino acids. The ends lost 8 bases at V and 5 bases at J; junction bases unmatched: 5. Per germline, CDR1 SNHLY and CDR2 FYNNEI. This chain's CDR3 is CASQDRAHEQYF. In DNA, the CDR3 is TGTGCCAGCCAGGACAGGGCACACGAGCAGTACTTC.

This clonotype was observed at least ten times. V gene TRBV29-1 combines with J gene TRBJ1-4; TRBD1 is a possible D gene (5 bases). Germline V gene lookup returns CDR1 SQVTM and CDR2 ANQGSEA. V was pared by 1 base and J by 0 bases, with 9 bases between. The CDR3 loop spans 15 amino acids. CDR3 residues: CSVEGDGATNEKLFF. The CDR3 nucleotides read TGCAGCGTTGAAGGGGACGGGGCAACTAATGAAAAACTGTTTTTT.

In this sample, this clonotype turned up many times. The V call is TRBV5-6, the J call TRBJ2-1; the D gene could be TRBD1 or TRBD2 (5 bases each). Germline CDR1 SGHDT, CDR2 YYEEEE. The CDR3 contains 16 residues. V was trimmed by 2 bases and J by 1 base, leaving 13 bases between them. In DNA form, the CDR3 reads TGTGCCAGCAGCTTTTTTCAGGGAGTGTCCTACAATGAGCAGTTCTTC. This sequence encodes CASSFFQGVSYNEQFF. Drawing the rest from reference TRBV5-6 and TRBJ2-1, the complete variable domain is DAGVTQSPTHLIKTRGQQVTLRCSPKSGHDTVSWYQQALGQGPQFIFQYYEEEERQRGNFPDRFSGHQFPNYSSELNVNALLLGDSALYLCASSFFQGVSYNEQFFGPGTRLTVL.

The chain joins TRBV24-1 to TRBJ2-1, with D uncertain. Germline CDR1 reads KGHDR; CDR2 reads SFDVKD. Trimming took 3 bases from V and 4 from J, leaving 9 bases between them. The CDR3 is made up of 14 amino acids. For the CDR3, the DNA is TGTGCCACCAGTGATCTAGGCCTATACAATGAGCAGTTCTTC. It yields the protein CATSDLGLYNEQFF.

This clonotype was recorded many times. This chain links TRBV12-5 with TRBJ2-7; D is ambiguous. The CDR3 extends over 13 amino acids. Between the trimmed V and J ends, which lost 1 base and 1 base, there was a span of 5 bases. CDR1 and CDR2 from the germline V gene are LGHNT and FRNRAP. DNA for the CDR3: TGTGCTAGTGGTTTGGGCAGGTCCTACGAGCAGTACTTC. Translation: CASGLGRSYEQYF.

This chain connects TRBV5-1 to TRBJ1-1; TRBD1 is a possible D gene (5 bases). CDR1 is SGHRS and CDR2 is YFSETQ in the germline V gene. Trimming cost V 4 bases and J 7 bases, with 23 bases left between them. The CDR3 covers 16 residues. The CDR3 region is CASSPREGRGRSEAFF. DNA of the CDR3: TGCGCCAGCAGCCCCAGGGAGGGGAGAGGTCGTAGTGAAGCTTTCTTT.